This T cell receptor (beta chain) was recovered during a study of OX40 agonist ivuxolimab in advanced cancers. The assay was immunoSEQ multiplex PCR, and TCRdb's table has in-frame clones only and misses some. The profile shows about 66,000 clones, roughly nine tenths of them singletons. Trimming pared 5 bases from V and 8 bases from J, leaving 16 bases between. The CDR3 totals 13 residues. Germline CDR1 MNHEY, CDR2 SVGAGI. This receptor was identified in an adult with an advanced solid tumor such as melanoma, head and neck, liver or kidney cancer. The chain employs TRBV6-5 and TRBJ2-7, with D maybe TRBD1 (5 bases). This specimen consisted of CD4+ or CD8+ T cells sorted from blood, obtained in a trial of the OX40 agonist ivuxolimab. The CDR3 bases are TGTGCCAGCAGTACACTCCTTGGGGCAAAGCAGTACTTC. The encoded protein is CASSTLLGAKQYF.